This TCR beta chain was obtained from a study of response to subunit inactivated influenza vaccine. This CDR3 is 14 amino acids long. After removal of 6 bases from V and 6 bases from J, the junction contained 7 bases not matched to a gene. This clonotype has a handful of counts. MiXCR, applied by TCRdb to the RT-PCR reads, yields one record per CDR3 protein. The sample lists around 570,000 distinct CDR3 sequences; around 11% were seen once. This sample was also put to use in a study of T cells expressing NK-cell markers. That paper notes: UMI-tagged 5'RACE template switching yielded the TCR beta cDNA. Dominant NKG2C+ clonotypes were found to form about 1.0-8% of CD8+ T cells in five to seven donors.

The chain uses TRBV12-3 or TRBV12-4 and TRBJ2-5, with 10 nucleotides matching TRBD2. This sequence originates from a man aged 45-65 years who received an inactivated influenza vaccine. The source was PBMCs from blood, collected on the day of vaccination. The CDR3 DNA follows: TGTGCCAGCAGCCTAGCGGGAGCTAGTCAGACCCAGTACTTC. Translating it yields CASSLAGASQTQYF.